What follows are 2 T cell receptor beta chains derived from one specimen sequenced in a study of blood T cell repertoires in COVID-19. TCRdb's copy holds only in-frame clones and misses some; the assay was immunoSEQ multiplex PCR. The table shows some 80,000 clones, with roughly 86% occurring only once. The material sequenced was peripheral blood. The receptors come from a man aged 50-60 years with active or convalescent COVID-19.

The chain recombines TRBV11-3 with TRBJ2-2; TRBD1 aligns across 8 bases. V gave up 1 base and J gave up 1 base; unmatched junction bases: 2. Per germline, CDR1 SGHNT and CDR2 YENEEA. The CDR3 consists of 16 residues. CDR3: CASSLGGTGNTGELFF. The CDR3 DNA reads TGTGCCAGCAGCTTAGGGGGGACAGGGAACACCGGGGAGCTGTTTTTT.

This clone has only a few counts. This chain uses TRBV6-5 with TRBJ1-2; D call uncertain. V was shortened by 2 bases and J by 5 bases, with 6 bases between the two germline ends. The CDR3 totals 12 residues. CDR1 is MNHEY and CDR2 is SVGAGI in the germline V gene. DNA of the CDR3: TGTGCCAGCAGTTACGCGCCGTATGGCTACACCTTC. It encodes CASSYAPYGYTF.